This section outlines one TCR beta chain sequence together with its context. The antigen remains unidentified. cDNA reverse transcribed from extracted RNA served as the sequencing template. The protocol was immunoSEQ multiplex PCR, while the TCRdb copy is restricted to in-frame clones and leaves out a portion. This sample carries around 200,000 clones, around 66% of them seen once, and the ten largest clones take about 4.2%. Stated treatment: oral pan-JAK inhibitor, 5-10 mg twice daily. CDR3 length: 14 residues. Germline V CDR1 and CDR2: LNHDA, SQIVND (reference sequence). V was trimmed by 5 bases and J by 3 bases, leaving 13 bases between them. This entry comes from a study of CD8+ T cells in alopecia areata. Study outcomes and limitations: Tofacitinib delivered significant drops in scalp clonality and in expanded CD8+ clones among the top 100.

The chain has TRBV19 and TRBJ1-1; D is ambiguous. This TCR came from a human donor with alopecia areata. Sequences were derived from CD4+ T cells sorted from blood, sampled at week 4, from a patient treated with tofacitinib. The CDR3 DNA reads TGTGCCAGTAGTCCCCGGACGGATTACACTGAAGCTTTCTTT. It translates to CASSPRTDYTEAFF.